This T cell receptor (beta chain) was retrieved from a study of T cell changes during pregnancy in multiple sclerosis. Germline CDR1 SQVTM, CDR2 ANQGSEA. This CDR3 has 13 residues. V gave up 6 bases and J gave up 1 base; unmatched junction bases: 2. The protocol was immunoSEQ multiplex PCR, while the TCRdb copy is restricted to in-frame clones and leaves out a portion. Of more than 55,000 clones listed, 80% to 95% were seen once; the top ten hold around 6.8%. This clonotype originated in a female donor in good health, enrolled as a control in a pregnancy study. The starting material was peripheral blood, obtained in the third trimester of pregnancy. This chain connects TRBV29-1 to TRBJ1-5; 8 nucleotides agree with TRBD1. CDR3 DNA: TGCAGCGTCCGACAGGGGAGCAATCAGCCCCAGCATTTT. Its translation is CSVRQGSNQPQHF.